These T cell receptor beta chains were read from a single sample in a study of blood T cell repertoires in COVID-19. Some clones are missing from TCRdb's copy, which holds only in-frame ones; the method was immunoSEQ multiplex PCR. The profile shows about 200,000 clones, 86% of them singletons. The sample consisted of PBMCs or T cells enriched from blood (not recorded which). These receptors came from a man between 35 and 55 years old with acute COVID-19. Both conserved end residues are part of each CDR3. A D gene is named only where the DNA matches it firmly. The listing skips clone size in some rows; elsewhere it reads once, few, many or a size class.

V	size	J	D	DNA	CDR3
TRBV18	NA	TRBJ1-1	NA	TGTGCCAGCTCTTCAGGGGTAATGAACACTGAAGCTTTCTTT	CASSSGVMNTEAFF
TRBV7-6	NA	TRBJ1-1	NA	TGTGCCAGCAGCCCAGATAACACTGAAGCTTTCTTT	CASSPDNTEAFF
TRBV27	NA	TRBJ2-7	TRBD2	TGTGCCAGCAGCCACGCGGGAGAAACCTACGAGCAGTACTTC	CASSHAGETYEQYF
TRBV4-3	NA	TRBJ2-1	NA	TGCGCCAGCAGCCAAGAAGGCGGCGGTGAGCAGTTCTTC	CASSQEGGGEQFF
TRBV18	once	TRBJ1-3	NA	TGTGCCAGCTCACCCACCGGCTCTGGAAACACCATATATTTT	CASSPTGSGNTIYF
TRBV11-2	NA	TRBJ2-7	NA	TGTGCCAGCAGCCTCAGCCGGGACTCGACGGCTTCCTACGAGCAGTACTTC	CASSLSRDSTASYEQYF
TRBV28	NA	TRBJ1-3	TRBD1	TGTGCCAGCAGTCGTACAGGGGGTTCAAACACCATATATTTT	CASSRTGGSNTIYF
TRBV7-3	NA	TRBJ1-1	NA	TGTGCCAGCAGCTTAACGGGAGGTGAAGCTTTCTTT	CASSLTGGEAFF
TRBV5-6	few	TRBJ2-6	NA	TGTGCCAGCAGCTTGGTCGCTGGGGCCAACGTCCTGACTTTC	CASSLVAGANVLTF
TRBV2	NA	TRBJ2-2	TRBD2	TGTGCCAGCAGGGGCCGGAGAGCGGGAGAGGCCGGGGAGCTGTTTTTT	CASRGRRAGEAGELFF
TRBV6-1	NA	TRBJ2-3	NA	TGTGCCAGCAGTGAAGAACAGGGCCGCACAGATACGCAGTATTTT	CASSEEQGRTDTQYF
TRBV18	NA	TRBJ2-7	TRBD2	TGTGCCAGCTCACCTCTGGGACTAGCGCTATCCTACGAGCAGTACTTC	CASSPLGLALSYEQYF